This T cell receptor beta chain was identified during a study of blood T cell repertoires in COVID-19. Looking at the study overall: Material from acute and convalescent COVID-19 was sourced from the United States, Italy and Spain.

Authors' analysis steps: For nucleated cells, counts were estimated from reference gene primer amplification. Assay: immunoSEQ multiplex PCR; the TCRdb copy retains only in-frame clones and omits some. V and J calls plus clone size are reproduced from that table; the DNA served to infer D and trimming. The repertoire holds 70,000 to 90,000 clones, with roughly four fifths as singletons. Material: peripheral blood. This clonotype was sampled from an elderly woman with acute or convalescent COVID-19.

The CDR3 nucleotides read TGTGCCAGCAGCCGCCGGGACAGGGTATCCTACGAGCAGTACTTC. Translated, it gives CASSRRDRVSYEQYF. The V call is TRBV5-4, the J call TRBJ2-7; 9 bases are shared with TRBD1. Per germline, CDR1 SGHNT and CDR2 YYREEE (reference sequence). CDR3 length equals 15 residues. J was trimmed by 1 base and V by 4 bases; bases with no gene match: 6.